Listed below are T cell receptor beta chains from one sample, sequenced in a study of early T cells in non-severe SARS-CoV-2 infection. TCRdb redid the calling of the 5' RACE reads with MiXCR, one entry per CDR3 protein. The sample lists 45,000 to 55,000 distinct CDR3 sequences; roughly 6% were seen once. This specimen was whole blood, taken at baseline. Receptor source: an adult who was a healthcare worker with PCR-confirmed SARS-CoV-2 infection or an uninfected control (not recorded which). The CDR3 runs from the conserved cysteine through the conserved F or W. The D gene is left open where the match is weak. The size of a clone is reported for some rows only, either as once, few or many, or as a class for expanded clones.

V	size	D	J	DNA	CDR3
TRBV14	many	.	TRBJ1-2	TGTGCCAGCAGCCAAGGACAGAACTATGGCTACACCTTC	CASSQGQNYGYTF
TRBV30	few	.	TRBJ1-5	TGTGCCTGGAGTTATAGCAATCAGCCCCAGCATTTT	CAWSYSNQPQHF
TRBV27	many	.	TRBJ2-2	TGTGCCAGCAGTTTACCCCCCCCACAGGGAGGGGGTAACACCGGGGAGCTGTTTTTT	CASSLPPPQGGGNTGELFF
TRBV6-2/TRBV6-3	many	.	TRBJ2-1	TGTGCCAGCAGTTACGGCGCTGGTTACAGGAGCTCCTACAATGAGCAGTTCTTC	CASSYGAGYRSSYNEQFF
TRBV6-5	many	TRBD2	TRBJ2-2	TGTGCCAGCAGTCCGGTAGCGGGGGGACGGACCGGGGAGCTGTTTTTT	CASSPVAGGRTGELFF
TRBV28	.	TRBD1	TRBJ1-4	TGTGCCACGACTTTAGGGGGCGCCTATGAAAAACTGTTTTTT	CATTLGGAYEKLFF
TRBV5-4	few	.	TRBJ2-3	TGTGCCAGCAGCTTCCCTAGGGTTACAGGGCCTCCAGCAGATACGCAGTATTTT	CASSFPRVTGPPADTQYF
TRBV13	.	.	TRBJ2-7	TGTGCCAGCAGCACGACGGTAACCACCTACGAGCAGTACTTC	CASSTTVTTYEQYF
TRBV12-3/TRBV12-4	many	TRBD1	TRBJ1-6	TGTGCCAGCAGCAGGACAGGGGGGCGAAGCTCCTATAATTCACCCCTCCACTTT	CASSRTGGRSSYNSPLHF
TRBV5-1	many	TRBD1	TRBJ1-1	TGCGCCAGCAGCTTGGGGGGACAGGGAGTCTCGAGAGCTTTCTTT	CASSLGGQGVSRAFF
TRBV7-9	many	.	TRBJ2-3	TGTGCCAGCAGCGATGAAGTTGGTACGCAGTATTTT	CASSDEVGTQYF
TRBV7-9	many	.	TRBJ2-7	TGTGCCAGCAGCTTAGCTACACCGAAGTACGAGCAGTACTTC	CASSLATPKYEQYF
TRBV7-8	few	.	TRBJ1-1	TGTGCCAGCAGCTTTGGGGTATTGGGGCGCCTGGTGAACACTGAAGCTTTCTTT	CASSFGVLGRLVNTEAFF
TRBV19	few	.	TRBJ2-1	TGTGCCAGTAGTATACAGGGTTTGAACAATGAGCAGTTCTTC	CASSIQGLNNEQFF
TRBV7-8	.	.	TRBJ2-7	TGTGCCAGCAGCTTACGGACCGGGACTGAATACGAGCAGTACTTC	CASSLRTGTEYEQYF
TRBV12-3/TRBV12-4	few	.	TRBJ1-2	TGTGCCAGCAGTTTTGGGTCCGCATTTAACTATGGCTACACCTTC	CASSFGSAFNYGYTF
TRBV28	.	.	TRBJ2-2	TGTGCCAGCAGGGATGGACAGCTAGCCGGGGAGCTGTTTTTT	CASRDGQLAGELFF
TRBV6-1	many	.	TRBJ2-2	TGTGCCAGCAGTGATAGGGTACACACCGGGGAGCTGTTTTTT	CASSDRVHTGELFF
TRBV25-1	many	.	TRBJ1-1	TGTGCCAGCAGTGAAGAGGGGGGATATACTGAAGCTTTCTTT	CASSEEGGYTEAFF
TRBV4-3	.	TRBD2	TRBJ2-3	TGCGCCAGCAGCCAAGGACTAGCGGGGGCCCTCACAGATACGCAGTATTTT	CASSQGLAGALTDTQYF
TRBV9	many	.	TRBJ2-5	TGTGCCAGCAGCGTAGTTGGTCGGGGTGGCGAGACCCAGTACTTC	CASSVVGRGGETQYF
TRBV7-3	many	.	TRBJ1-2	TGTGCCAGCAGCCCCCTCGCGGACGGCTCCGGAGGCTACACCTTC	CASSPLADGSGGYTF
TRBV28	many	TRBD2	TRBJ2-2	TGTGCCAGCAGTTCACTAGCGGGGGGCTTCAACACCGGGGAGCTGTTTTTT	CASSSLAGGFNTGELFF
TRBV20-1	many	.	TRBJ2-5	TGCAGTGCTAGTACTCAGGGACCGACAGGACCCGAGACCCAGTACTTC	CSASTQGPTGPETQYF
TRBV20-1	few	.	TRBJ1-6	TGCAGTGCGGTACAGGGATCTGGTAATTCACCCCTCCACTTT	CSAVQGSGNSPLHF
TRBV19	few	.	TRBJ2-2	TGTGCCAGTAGGGTCAGTCGCACCGGGGAGCTGTTTTTT	CASRVSRTGELFF
TRBV2	few	.	TRBJ1-5	TGTGCCAGCAGACCCCAGGGTTTAAGGAATCAGCCCCAGCATTTT	CASRPQGLRNQPQHF
TRBV11-3	many	.	TRBJ2-2	TGTGCCAGCAGCCAGAGCGACACCGGGGAGCTGTTTTTT	CASSQSDTGELFF
TRBV2	many	.	TRBJ2-6	TGTGCCAGCACCAGTCGGGGGACTTGGGCCGTCCTGACTTTC	CASTSRGTWAVLTF
TRBV6-2/TRBV6-3	.	.	TRBJ1-5	TGTGCCAGCAGCAAGGGACCGCCACCACCCCAGCCCCAGCATTTT	CASSKGPPPPQPQHF
TRBV5-6	.	TRBD2	TRBJ2-1	TGTGCCAGCAGCTCGCTAGCGGGGGGGCAGTCCTACAATGAGCAGTTCTTC	CASSSLAGGQSYNEQFF
TRBV6-2/TRBV6-3	many	.	TRBJ2-1	TGTGCCAGCAGTTACCACAGGGTTGATGAGCAGTTCTTC	CASSYHRVDEQFF
TRBV6-2/TRBV6-3	.	.	TRBJ2-2	TGTGCCAGCAGTTACTCGTTACCGGTCTATCTGTTTTTT	CASSYSLPVYLFF
TRBV7-2	few	.	TRBJ1-2	TGTGCCAGCAGCTTAAACAGGGCCAATTTAATAACCTTC	CASSLNRANLITF
TRBV6-6	many	.	TRBJ2-5	TGTGCCAGCACCAACGGAGGGGCAGAGACCCAGTACTTC	CASTNGGAETQYF
TRBV12-3/TRBV12-4	few	TRBD2	TRBJ2-3	TGTGCCAGCAGTCTCAATCGAGCGGGGGGGCTGGGCACAGATACGCAGTATTTT	CASSLNRAGGLGTDTQYF
TRBV5-4	.	.	TRBJ2-7	TGTGCCAGCAGCTTGAGGGCAGGGTATTACGAGCAGTACTTC	CASSLRAGYYEQYF
TRBV11-2	many	TRBD1	TRBJ2-7	TGTGCCAGCAGCAGAGACAGGGCACTGGGGGAGCAGTACTTC	CASSRDRALGEQYF
TRBV12-3/TRBV12-4	many	.	TRBJ1-1	TGTGCCAGCAGTCCCCCTTTGACTGAAGCTTTCTTT	CASSPPLTEAFF
TRBV12-3/TRBV12-4	few	.	TRBJ2-7	TGTGCCAGCAGTTTAGGCGGTGGGGGTTTGACTAGCTACGAGCAGTACTTC	CASSLGGGGLTSYEQYF
TRBV7-9	few	.	TRBJ1-1	TGTGCCAGCAGCTTCGACGGCACGAACACTGAAGCTTTCTTT	CASSFDGTNTEAFF
TRBV5-1	.	.	TRBJ1-1	TGCGCCAGCAGCTTGTATGGCGGGAAAGAGAACACTGAAGCTTTCTTT	CASSLYGGKENTEAFF
TRBV18	few	TRBD1	TRBJ1-2	TGTGCCAGCTCAGCACAGGGGGATTATGGCTACACCTTC	CASSAQGDYGYTF
TRBV7-7	.	.	TRBJ2-1	TGTGCTAGCAGCGCAGCCTTCAACGGTGAGCAGTTCTTC	CASSAAFNGEQFF
TRBV19	.	.	TRBJ1-2	TGTGCCACGGTCAGGGCCGGGGACTATGGCTACACCTTC	CATVRAGDYGYTF
TRBV11-2	many	.	TRBJ2-1	TGTGCCAGCAGCTTAGGGGGTCGGGCCGGCGTGGGAGAGCAGTTCTTC	CASSLGGRAGVGEQFF
TRBV2	medium-sized	.	TRBJ2-3	TGTGCCAGCAGTGGGACTACAGGAAGTGATACGCAGTATTTT	CASSGTTGSDTQYF
TRBV6-1	many	.	TRBJ2-1	TGTGCCAGTAGCCCCCGGGACCCGAATTACAATGAGCAGTTCTTC	CASSPRDPNYNEQFF
TRBV11-2	many	.	TRBJ1-3	TGTGCCAGCAGCTTATCGAGGGGAAACACCATATATTTT	CASSLSRGNTIYF
TRBV3-2	few	.	TRBJ2-7	TGTGCCAGCAGCCAAGATAAGTGCGGGACAGCGCAGCCCTACGAGCAGTACTTC	CASSQDKCGTAQPYEQYF
TRBV20-1	many	TRBD1	TRBJ1-1	TGCAGTGCTAGAGATCTTTACTCAGGGGGGTCGGACACTGAAGCTTTCTTT	CSARDLYSGGSDTEAFF
TRBV10-3	many	TRBD2	TRBJ2-3	TGTGCCATCAGTGTTTCGGCTAGCGGGGGAAACACAGATACGCAGTATTTT	CAISVSASGGNTDTQYF
TRBV5-4	many	.	TRBJ2-4	TGTGCCAGCAGCTCGGGACTCCCTAACATTCAGTACTTC	CASSSGLPNIQYF
TRBV19	.	TRBD2	TRBJ2-5	TGTGCCAGTCGAAGCGGGGGGATTTTGGAGACCCAGTACTTC	CASRSGGILETQYF
TRBV6-6	many	.	TRBJ2-1	TGTGCCAGCAGTCACGTAGGGAAGGATGAGCAGTTCTTC	CASSHVGKDEQFF
TRBV10-3	.	TRBD2	TRBJ2-1	TGTGCCATCATGGGACTAGAACTTGATGAGCAGTTCTTC	CAIMGLELDEQFF
TRBV29-1	.	.	TRBJ2-5	TGCAGCGTTGAAGATCGGCGGAACCAAGAGACCCAGTACTTC	CSVEDRRNQETQYF